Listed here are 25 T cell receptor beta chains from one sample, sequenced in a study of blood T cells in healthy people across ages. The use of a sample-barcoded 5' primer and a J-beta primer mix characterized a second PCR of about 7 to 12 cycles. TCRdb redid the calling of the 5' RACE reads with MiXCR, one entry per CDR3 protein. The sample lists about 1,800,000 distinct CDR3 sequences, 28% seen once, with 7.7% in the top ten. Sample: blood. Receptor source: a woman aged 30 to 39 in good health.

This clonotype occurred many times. The CDR3 bases are TGCGCCAGCAGCTTGGTGGCGGGAGGAAGGTACAATGAGCAGTTCTTC. Encoded protein: CASSLVAGGRYNEQFF. V gene TRBV5-1 combines with J gene TRBJ2-1, with 8 bases lining up with TRBD2. Losses at the gene ends were 0 bases for V and 4 bases for J; bases not matched to a gene: 6. Germline CDR1 SGHRS, CDR2 YFSETQ. The CDR3 has 16 residues.

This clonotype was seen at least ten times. The CDR3 reads CASAGSGETQYF. The CDR3 bases are TGTGCCAGTGCAGGGTCGGGAGAGACCCAGTACTTC. This chain connects TRBV27 to TRBJ2-5, with a possible D match to TRBD1 (5 bases). This CDR3 is built from 12 residues. Germline lookup yields CDR1 MNHEY and CDR2 SMNVEV (reference sequence). Between the trimmed V and J ends, which lost 9 bases and 4 bases, there was a span of 12 bases.

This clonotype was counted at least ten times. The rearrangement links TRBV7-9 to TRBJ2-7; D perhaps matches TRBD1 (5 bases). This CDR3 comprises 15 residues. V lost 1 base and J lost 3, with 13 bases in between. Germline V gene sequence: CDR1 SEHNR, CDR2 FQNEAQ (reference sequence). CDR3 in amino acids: CASSLGPGPGYEQYF. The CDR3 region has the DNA TGTGCCAGCAGCTTAGGCCCAGGGCCGGGCTACGAGCAGTACTTC.

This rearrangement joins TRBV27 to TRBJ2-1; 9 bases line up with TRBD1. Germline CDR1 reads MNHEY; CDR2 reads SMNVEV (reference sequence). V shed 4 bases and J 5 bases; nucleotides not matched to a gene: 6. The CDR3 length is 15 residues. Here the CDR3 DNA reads TGTGCCAGCAGTTGTTGGACAGGGGTTAACAATGAGCAGTTCTTC. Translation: CASSCWTGVNNEQFF.

CDR3 DNA: TGTGCCAGCAGCTCCGAGGACAGGGTCCACAATGAGCAGTTCTTC. This encodes CASSSEDRVHNEQFF. This chain joins TRBV3-1 and TRBJ2-1, with 8 nucleotides matching TRBD1. J gave up 5 bases and V 5 bases, and 8 bases lay outside the gene matches. Germline V gives CDR1 LGHDT, CDR2 YNNKEL (reference sequence). This CDR3 contains 15 residues.

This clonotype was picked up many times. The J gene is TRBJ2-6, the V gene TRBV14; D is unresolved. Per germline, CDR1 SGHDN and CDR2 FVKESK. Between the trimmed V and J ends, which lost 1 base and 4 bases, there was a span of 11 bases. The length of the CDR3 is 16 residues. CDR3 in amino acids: CASSQVVRRGANVLTF. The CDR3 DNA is TGTGCCAGCAGCCAAGTGGTCCGCCGGGGGGCCAACGTCCTGACTTTC.

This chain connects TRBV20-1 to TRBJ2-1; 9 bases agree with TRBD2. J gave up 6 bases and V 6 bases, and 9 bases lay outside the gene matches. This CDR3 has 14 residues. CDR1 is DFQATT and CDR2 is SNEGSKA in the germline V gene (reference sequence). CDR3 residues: CSATGTSRANEQFF. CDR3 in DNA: TGCAGTGCCACCGGGACTAGCCGGGCCAATGAGCAGTTCTTC.

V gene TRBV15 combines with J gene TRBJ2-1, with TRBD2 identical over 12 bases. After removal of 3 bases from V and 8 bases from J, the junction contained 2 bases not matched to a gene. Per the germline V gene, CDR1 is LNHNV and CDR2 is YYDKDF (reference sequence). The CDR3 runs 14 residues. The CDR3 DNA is TGTGCCACCAGCAGGACTAGCGGGAGCCATGAGCAGTTCTTC. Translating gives CATSRTSGSHEQFF.

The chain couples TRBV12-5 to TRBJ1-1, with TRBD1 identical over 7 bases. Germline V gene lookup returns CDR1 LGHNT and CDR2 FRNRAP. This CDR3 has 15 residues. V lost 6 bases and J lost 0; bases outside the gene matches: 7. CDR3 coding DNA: TGTGCTAGTGGACCTCCCGACAGGGTGAACACTGAAGCTTTCTTT. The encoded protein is CASGPPDRVNTEAFF.

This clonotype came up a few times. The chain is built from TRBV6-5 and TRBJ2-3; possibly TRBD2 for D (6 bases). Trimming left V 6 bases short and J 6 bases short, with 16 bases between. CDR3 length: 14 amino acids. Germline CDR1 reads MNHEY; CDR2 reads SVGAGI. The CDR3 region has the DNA TGTGCCAGCAGCCTTAGCGGTTCCAGGGATACGCAGTATTTT. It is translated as CASSLSGSRDTQYF.

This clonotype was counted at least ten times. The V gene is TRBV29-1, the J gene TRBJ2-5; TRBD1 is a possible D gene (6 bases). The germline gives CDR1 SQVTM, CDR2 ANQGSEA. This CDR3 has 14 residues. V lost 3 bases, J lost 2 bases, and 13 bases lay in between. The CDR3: CSVDSWGRQETQYF. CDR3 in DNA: TGCAGCGTTGATAGCTGGGGGCGGCAAGAGACCCAGTACTTC.

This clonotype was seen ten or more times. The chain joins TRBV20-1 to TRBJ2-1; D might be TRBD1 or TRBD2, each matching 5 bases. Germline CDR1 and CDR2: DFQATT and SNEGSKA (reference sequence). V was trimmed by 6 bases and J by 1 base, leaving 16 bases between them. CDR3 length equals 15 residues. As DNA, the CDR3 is TGCAGTGCCCATACAGGCAGGACTTCCTACAATGAGCAGTTCTTC. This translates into CSAHTGRTSYNEQFF.

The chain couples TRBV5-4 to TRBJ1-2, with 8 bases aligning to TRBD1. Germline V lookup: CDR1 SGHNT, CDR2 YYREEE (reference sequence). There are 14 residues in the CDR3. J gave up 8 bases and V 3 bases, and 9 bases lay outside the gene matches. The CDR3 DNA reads TGTGCCAGCAGCTCTGCACCATCAGGGGGCGGCTACACCTTC. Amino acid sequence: CASSSAPSGGGYTF. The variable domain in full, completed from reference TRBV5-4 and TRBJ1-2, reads ETGVTQSPTHLIKTRGQQVTLRCSSQSGHNTVSWYQQALGQGPQFIFQYYREEENGRGNFPPRFSGLQFPNYSSELNVNALELDDSALYLCASSSAPSGGGYTFGSGTRLTVV.

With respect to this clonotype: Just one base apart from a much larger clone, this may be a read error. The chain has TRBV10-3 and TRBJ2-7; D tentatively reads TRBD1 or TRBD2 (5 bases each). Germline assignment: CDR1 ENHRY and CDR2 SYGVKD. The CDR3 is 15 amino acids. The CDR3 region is CAIGDPVGTGYEQYF. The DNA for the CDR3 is TGTGCCATCGGTGACCCAGTCGGGACGGGCTACGAGCAGTACTTC.

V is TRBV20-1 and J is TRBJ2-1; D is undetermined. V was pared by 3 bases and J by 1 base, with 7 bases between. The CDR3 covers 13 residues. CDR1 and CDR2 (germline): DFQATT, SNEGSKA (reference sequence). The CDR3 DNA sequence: TGCAGTGCTAGCGCGCCATCCTACAATGAGCAGTTCTTC. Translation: CSASAPSYNEQFF.

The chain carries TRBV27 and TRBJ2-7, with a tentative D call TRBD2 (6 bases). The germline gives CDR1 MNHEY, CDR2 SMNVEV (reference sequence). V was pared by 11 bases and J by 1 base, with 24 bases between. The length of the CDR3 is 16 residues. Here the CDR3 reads CAGRRRVSSSSYEQYF. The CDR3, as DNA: TGTGCCGGACGTAGGAGGGTGTCTTCCTCGTCCTACGAGCAGTACTTC.

As DNA, the CDR3 is TGTGCCAGCACTTCCCGAGAGGGATACTACGAGCAGTACTTC. The encoded protein is CASTSREGYYEQYF. The J gene is TRBJ2-7, the V gene TRBV5-5; weak D call: TRBD2 (5 bases). This CDR3 region has 14 residues. Germline V gene sequence: CDR1 SGHKS, CDR2 YYEKEE (reference sequence). Trimming removed 6 bases at V and 3 bases at J, with 16 bases between.

CDR3 coding DNA: TGTGCCAGCAGCGTTGGAACAGTATCCTACAATGAGCAGTACTTC. Translating it yields CASSVGTVSYNEQYF. V usage is TRBV9 and J usage is TRBJ2-4; D gene ambiguous. Per germline, CDR1 SGDLS and CDR2 YYNGEE. CDR3 length: 15 amino acids. Trimming cost V 2 bases and J 13 bases, with 22 bases left between them.

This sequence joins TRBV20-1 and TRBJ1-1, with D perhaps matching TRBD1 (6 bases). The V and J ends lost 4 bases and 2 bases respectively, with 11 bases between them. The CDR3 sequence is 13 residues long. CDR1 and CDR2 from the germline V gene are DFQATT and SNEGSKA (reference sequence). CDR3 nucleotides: TGCAGTGCTAACAGGGAAATTAACACTGAAGCTTTCTTT. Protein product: CSANREINTEAFF.

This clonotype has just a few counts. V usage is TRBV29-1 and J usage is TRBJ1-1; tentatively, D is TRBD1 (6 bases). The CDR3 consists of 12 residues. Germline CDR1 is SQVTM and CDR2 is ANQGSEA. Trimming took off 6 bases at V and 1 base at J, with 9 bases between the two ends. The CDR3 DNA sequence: TGCAGCGTGACAGGCCCGAACACTGAAGCTTTCTTT. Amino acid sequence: CSVTGPNTEAFF.

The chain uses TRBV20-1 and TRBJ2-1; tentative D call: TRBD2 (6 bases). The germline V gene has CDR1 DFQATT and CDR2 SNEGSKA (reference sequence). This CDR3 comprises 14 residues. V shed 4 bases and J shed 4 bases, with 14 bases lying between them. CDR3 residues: CSAKSLTRYNEQFF. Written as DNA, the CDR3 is TGCAGTGCTAAAAGCCTGACTAGATACAATGAGCAGTTCTTC.

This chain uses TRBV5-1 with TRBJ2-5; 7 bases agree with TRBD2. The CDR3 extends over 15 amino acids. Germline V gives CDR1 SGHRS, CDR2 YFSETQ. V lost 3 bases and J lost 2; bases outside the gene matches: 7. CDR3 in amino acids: CASSWGEAGQETQYF. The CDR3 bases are TGCGCCAGCAGCTGGGGGGAAGCGGGGCAAGAGACCCAGTACTTC.

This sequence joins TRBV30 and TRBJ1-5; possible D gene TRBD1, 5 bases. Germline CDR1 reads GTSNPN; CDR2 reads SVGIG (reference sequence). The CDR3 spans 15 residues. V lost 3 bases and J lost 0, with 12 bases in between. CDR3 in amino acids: CAWSPGGGSNQPQHF. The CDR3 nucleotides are TGTGCCTGGAGCCCGGGCGGGGGTAGCAATCAGCCCCAGCATTTT.

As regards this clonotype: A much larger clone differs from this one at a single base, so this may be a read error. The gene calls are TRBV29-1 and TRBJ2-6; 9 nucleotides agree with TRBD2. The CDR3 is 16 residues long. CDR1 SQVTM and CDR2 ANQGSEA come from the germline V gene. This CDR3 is CSAGGEGLAGANVMTF. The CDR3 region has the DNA TGCAGCGCCGGAGGGGAGGGACTAGCTGGGGCCAACGTCATGACTTTC. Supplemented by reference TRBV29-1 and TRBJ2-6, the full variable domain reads SAVISQKPSRDICQRGTSLTIQCQVDSQVTMMFWYRQQPGQSLTLIATANQGSEATYESGFVIDKFPISRPNLTFSTLTVSNMSPEDSSIYLCSAGGEGLAGANVMTFGAGSRLTVL.

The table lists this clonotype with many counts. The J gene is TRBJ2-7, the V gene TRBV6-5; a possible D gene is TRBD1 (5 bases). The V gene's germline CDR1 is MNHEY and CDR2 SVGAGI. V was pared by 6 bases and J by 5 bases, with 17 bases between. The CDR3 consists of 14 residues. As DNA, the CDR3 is TGTGCCAGCAGCCCCCTAAGGGGTAGCAACGAGCAGTACTTC. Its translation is CASSPLRGSNEQYF.